This is a list of T cell receptor beta chains from one sample in a study of T cell responses to AZD1222 COVID-19 vaccine. Data came from immunoSEQ multiplex PCR; TCRdb stores just in-frame clones and leaves some out. The data contain some 150,000 clones, approximately 90% of them singletons. This specimen was peripheral blood, taken 28 days after the second AZD1222 dose. These receptors were collected from an adult who received the AZD1222 COVID-19 vaccine. Both conserved end residues are part of each CDR3. The order of the fields is D gene, clone size, V gene, J gene, CDR3 DNA, CDR3 protein. A D gene is named only where the DNA matches it firmly. A row's size may be missing; if present it is once, few, many or a size class.

.	.	TRBV19	TRBJ2-6	TGTGCCAGTAGTATCTCCCTCCAAGGGCCGGGACCGAGCTCTGGGGCCAACGTCCTGACTTTC	CASSISLQGPGPSSGANVLTF
.	.	TRBV5-4	TRBJ1-1	TGTGCCAGCAGCCTCAGACTGAACACTGAAGCTTTCTTT	CASSLRLNTEAFF
TRBD1	.	TRBV19	TRBJ1-4	TGTGCCAGCAACAAGAAAAGACAGGGCTTCAATGAAAAACTGTTTTTT	CASNKKRQGFNEKLFF
.	.	TRBV5-4	TRBJ1-2	TGTGCCAGCAGCTATACCGGGACGCCTAACTATGGCTACACCTTC	CASSYTGTPNYGYTF
TRBD1	once	TRBV6-5	TRBJ1-2	TGTGCCAGCACTACGGCGACAGGGTCTGGCTACACCTTC	CASTTATGSGYTF
.	.	TRBV2	TRBJ2-1	TGTGCTCTTTCCGGTGGGGGACATGAGCAGTTCTTC	CALSGGGHEQFF
.	.	TRBV4-1	TRBJ2-2	TGCGCCAGCAGCCAAGCGAACAGGTGGCCCGGGGAGCTGTTTTTT	CASSQANRWPGELFF
.	.	TRBV5-5	TRBJ1-4	TGTGCCAGCAGCGTATTCAGTACCACTAATGAAAAACTGTTTTTT	CASSVFSTTNEKLFF
.	.	TRBV3-1/TRBV3-2	TRBJ2-7	TGTGCCAGCAGCCAAGAACCGACAGGCTACGAGCAGTACTTC	CASSQEPTGYEQYF
TRBD1	.	TRBV5-1	TRBJ2-4	TGCGCCAGCAGCTTGGAGCAGGGGGCCTCCAAAAACATTCAGTACTTC	CASSLEQGASKNIQYF
TRBD1	.	TRBV30	TRBJ1-1	TGTGCCTGGGCAGGGGGCATGAACACTGAAGCTTTCTTT	CAWAGGMNTEAFF
TRBD1	.	TRBV12-3/TRBV12-4	TRBJ1-2	TGTGCCAGCAGTCCCACAGGGGAGGGTGGCTACACCTTC	CASSPTGEGGYTF
.	.	TRBV28	TRBJ1-3	TGTGCCAGCAGTCGAACGCCTGGAAACACCATATATTTT	CASSRTPGNTIYF
.	.	TRBV23-1	TRBJ1-5	TGCGCCAGCAGTCGAAGGGGAATCGGCAATCAGCCCCAGCATTTT	CASSRRGIGNQPQHF
.	.	TRBV6-5	TRBJ2-6	TGTGCCAGCAGTTATACAGGGCCTGGGGCCAACGTCCTGACTTTC	CASSYTGPGANVLTF
TRBD2	.	TRBV19	TRBJ2-1	TGTGCCAGTGTCCGGACTAGCGGAACCTACAATGAGCAGTTCTTC	CASVRTSGTYNEQFF
TRBD1	.	TRBV6-6	TRBJ2-1	TGTGCCATCCGCGGGACAGGGTTATACAATGAGCAGTTCTTC	CAIRGTGLYNEQFF
TRBD2	.	TRBV7-9	TRBJ2-1	TGTGCCAGCAGCTTAGCGGGCAGCGGGAGTCGTGATGAGCAGTTCTTC	CASSLAGSGSRDEQFF
TRBD1	.	TRBV5-6	TRBJ1-2	TGTGCCAGCAGCTTACAGGGGGCAGGTGTCTATGGCTACACCTTC	CASSLQGAGVYGYTF
.	.	TRBV2	TRBJ2-5	TGTGCCAGCTGCGACATGGGGGATTATCAAGAGACCCAGTACTTC	CASCDMGDYQETQYF
TRBD2	.	TRBV5-4	TRBJ2-2	TGTGCCAGCAGCGGAGGACTAGCGGGTGGAGGGGAGCTGTTTTTT	CASSGGLAGGGELFF
.	.	TRBV29-1	TRBJ1-1	TGCAGCGTTGAATTCCCTACGGCTTTCTTT	CSVEFPTAFF
.	.	TRBV10-2	TRBJ1-1	TGCGCCAGCAGTGCATACCGGGCCGAGGGCATTCAGAACACTGAAGCTTTCTTT	CASSAYRAEGIQNTEAFF
.	few	TRBV7-9	TRBJ1-1	TGTGCCAGCAGCTTATGGTGGGAGATGGTTAACACTGAAGCTTTCTTT	CASSLWWEMVNTEAFF
.	.	TRBV4-1	TRBJ2-7	TGCGCCAGCAGCCAAGATTTTCGCAGGGGACCCCTCGAGCAGTACTTC	CASSQDFRRGPLEQYF
.	.	TRBV30	TRBJ1-1	TGTGCCTGGAGTGTGGCAGTCGGGGCCACTGAAGCTTTCTTT	CAWSVAVGATEAFF
.	.	TRBV30	TRBJ1-1	TGTGCCTGGAATTTCGGGGATTTGAACACTGAAGCTTTCTTT	CAWNFGDLNTEAFF
TRBD2	.	TRBV2	TRBJ2-2	TGTGCCAGCAGTGTACCGGGACTAGCGGGAGGGTTAGACACCGGGGAGCTGTTTTTT	CASSVPGLAGGLDTGELFF
TRBD1	.	TRBV10-3	TRBJ1-5	TGTGCCATCAGCCCGGGACAGAGTCAGCCCCAGCATTTT	CAISPGQSQPQHF
TRBD2	.	TRBV2	TRBJ2-1	TGTGCCAGCATCCCACTAGCGGGAGCTGACAATGAGCAGTTCTTC	CASIPLAGADNEQFF
.	.	TRBV14	TRBJ2-7	TGTGCCAGCAGCCAAGCGGGACATGGCTACGAGCAGTACTTC	CASSQAGHGYEQYF